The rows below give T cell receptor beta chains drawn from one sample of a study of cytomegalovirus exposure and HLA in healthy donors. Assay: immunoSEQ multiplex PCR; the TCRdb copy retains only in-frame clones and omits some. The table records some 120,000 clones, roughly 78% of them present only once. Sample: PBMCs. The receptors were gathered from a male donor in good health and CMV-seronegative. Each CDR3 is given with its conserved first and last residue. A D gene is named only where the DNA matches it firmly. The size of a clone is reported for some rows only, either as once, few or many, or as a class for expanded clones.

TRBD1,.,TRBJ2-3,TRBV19,TGTGCCAGTAGTATGTCGGGACAGAGGACAGATACGCAGTATTTT,CASSMSGQRTDTQYF
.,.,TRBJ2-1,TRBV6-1,TGTGCCAGCAGTGACGAGTTCTACAATGAGCAGTTCTTC,CASSDEFYNEQFF
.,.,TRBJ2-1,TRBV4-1,TGCGCCAGCAGCAACCGGGACACTACCTACAATGAGCAGTTCTTC,CASSNRDTTYNEQFF
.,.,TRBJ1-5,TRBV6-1,TGTGCCAGCAGTGAAGAGACAGGTAGCAATCAGCCCCAGCATTTT,CASSEETGSNQPQHF
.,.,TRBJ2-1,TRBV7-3,TGTGCCAGCAGCTTATATACAGGACCCTACAATGAGCAGTTCTTC,CASSLYTGPYNEQFF
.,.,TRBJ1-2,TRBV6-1,TGTGCCAGCAGTGAATCCCCAGCGGGTGGCTACACCTTC,CASSESPAGGYTF
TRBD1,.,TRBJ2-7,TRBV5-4,TGTGCCAGCAGCTTGCGCGACAGGGGCTACGAGCAGTACTTC,CASSLRDRGYEQYF
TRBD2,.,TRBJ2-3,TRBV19,TGTGCCACTAGCCCGGGACTAGACGTAACAGATACGCAGTATTTT,CATSPGLDVTDTQYF
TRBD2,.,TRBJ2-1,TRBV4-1,TGCGCCAGCAGCCAAGTTAGTGGCGGGAGGGTCATGAATGAGCAGTTCTTC,CASSQVSGGRVMNEQFF
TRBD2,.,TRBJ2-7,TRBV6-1,TGTGCCAGTCTACGGCTAGCGGGGGGGCACGAGCAGTACTTC,CASLRLAGGHEQYF
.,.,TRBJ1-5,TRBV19,TGTGCCAGTAGATCCCATCTTCCAGGGGAATATAGCAATCAGCCCCAGCATTTT,CASRSHLPGEYSNQPQHF
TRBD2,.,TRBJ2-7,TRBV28,TGTGCCAGCACTCGGACTAGCGGGAATTGCGAGCAGTACTTC,CASTRTSGNCEQYF
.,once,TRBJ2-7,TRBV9,TGTGCCAGCAGCGTAAGCTCCACCCCCTACGAGCAGTACTTC,CASSVSSTPYEQYF
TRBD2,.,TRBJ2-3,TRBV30,TGTGCCGCGAGGGCTAGCGGGTTCACAGATACGCAGTATTTT,CAARASGFTDTQYF
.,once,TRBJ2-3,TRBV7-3,TGTGCCAGCAGCTTCGGTCTTCGTACAGATACGCAGTATTTT,CASSFGLRTDTQYF
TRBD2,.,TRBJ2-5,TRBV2,TGTGCCAGCGTCCGCTCGGGACTAGCGGAAGAGACCCAGTACTTC,CASVRSGLAEETQYF
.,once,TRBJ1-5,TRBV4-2,TGTGCCAGCAGCCAAGCCGTATCCAATCAGCCCCAGCATTTT,CASSQAVSNQPQHF
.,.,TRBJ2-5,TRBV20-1,TGCAGTGCTAGCTTTCAAGAGACCCAGTACTTC,CSASFQETQYF
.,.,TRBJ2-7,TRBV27,TGTGCCAGCAGTTTATCGGCTTACAGGGACGAGCAGTACTTC,CASSLSAYRDEQYF
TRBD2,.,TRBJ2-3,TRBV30,TGTGCCTGGACGGATCGGCGGGGGGCAAACACAGATACGCAGTATTTT,CAWTDRRGANTDTQYF
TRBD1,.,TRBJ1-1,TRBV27,TGTGCCAGCGGTCGACAGGGCGCCACTGAAGCTTTCTTT,CASGRQGATEAFF
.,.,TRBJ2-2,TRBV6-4,TGTGCCAGCAGTGACTCGCGGGGCTCGAACACCGGGGAGCTGTTTTTT,CASSDSRGSNTGELFF
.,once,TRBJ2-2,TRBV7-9,TGTTCCAGCAGCTTAAAGCGGGTAACCGGGGAGCTGTTTTTT,CSSSLKRVTGELFF
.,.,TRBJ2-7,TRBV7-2,TGTGCCAGCAGCTTAGCGGGGCAGGGGAGCTCCTACGAGCAGTACTTC,CASSLAGQGSSYEQYF
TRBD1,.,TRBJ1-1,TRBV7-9,TGTGCCAGCAGCTACGGACAGGGTGAGTGGGGGAACACTGAAGCTTTCTTT,CASSYGQGEWGNTEAFF
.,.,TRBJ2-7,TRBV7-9,TGTGCCAGCAGCTTCGGTGGACAGACCAGACCCTACGAGCAGTACTTC,CASSFGGQTRPYEQYF
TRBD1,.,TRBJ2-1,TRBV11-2,TGTGCCAGCAGCCACAGGGGGCTCTACAATGAGCAGTTCTTC,CASSHRGLYNEQFF
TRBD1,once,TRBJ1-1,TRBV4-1,TGCGCCAGCAGCGGGACAGGGTATCTGGACACTGAAGCTTTCTTT,CASSGTGYLDTEAFF
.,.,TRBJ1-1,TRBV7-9,TGTGCCAGCAGCTTGGGTGGGGGGGCTGAAGCTTTCTTT,CASSLGGGAEAFF
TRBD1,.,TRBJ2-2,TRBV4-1,TGCGCCAGCAGCCGTCTTTTGGACAGGGGCGGGAACACCGGGGAGCTGTTTTTT,CASSRLLDRGGNTGELFF
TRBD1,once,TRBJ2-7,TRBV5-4,TGTGCCAGCAGCACAACCGGGACAGGCTCCTACGAGCAGTACTTC,CASSTTGTGSYEQYF
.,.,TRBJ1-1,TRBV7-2,TGTGCCAGCAGCTCTAGTTGGGAAGGGGGAATGAACACTGAAGCTTTCTTT,CASSSSWEGGMNTEAFF
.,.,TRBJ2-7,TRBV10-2,TGCGCCAGCAGTGAGTCTGGACTGACCTACGAGCAGTACTTC,CASSESGLTYEQYF
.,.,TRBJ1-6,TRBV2,TGTGCCAGCAGTGAAAATGGAGGGGGGGCACCCCTCCACTTT,CASSENGGGAPLHF
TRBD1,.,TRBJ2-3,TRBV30,TGTGCCTGGGGCCGAAACAGGGGTGGTACAGATACGCAGTATTTT,CAWGRNRGGTDTQYF
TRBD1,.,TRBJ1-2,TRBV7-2,TGTACCAGCAGCTCAGGGACAGGGGGGAGTGGCTACACCTTC,CTSSSGTGGSGYTF
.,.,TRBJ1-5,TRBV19,TGTGCCAGTACCCGAGGGGGTCAGCCCCAGCATTTT,CASTRGGQPQHF
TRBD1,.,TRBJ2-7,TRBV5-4,TGTGCCAGCAGCGCAGAGACAGGGCCCGTATACGAGCAGTACTTC,CASSAETGPVYEQYF
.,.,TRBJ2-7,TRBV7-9,TGTGCCAGCAGCTTACAGGGTCTCGAGCAGTACTTC,CASSLQGLEQYF
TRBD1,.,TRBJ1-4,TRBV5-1,TGCGCCAGCAGTTATACAGGGGTTCGTAGTGAAAAACTGTTTTTT,CASSYTGVRSEKLFF
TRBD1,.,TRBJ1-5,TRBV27,TGTGCCAGCTCCAGGGGGTGGGCTCAGCCCCAGCATTTT,CASSRGWAQPQHF